This entry lists 27 T cell receptor beta chains sequenced from one sample in a study of OX40 agonist ivuxolimab in advanced cancers. Some clones are missing from TCRdb's copy, which holds only in-frame ones; the method was immunoSEQ multiplex PCR. This sample has 70,000 or so clones, with approximately 90% found just once. Sequencing was performed on CD4+ or CD8+ T cells sorted from blood, taken in a trial of the OX40 agonist ivuxolimab. Source of these receptors: an adult with an advanced solid tumor such as melanoma, head and neck, liver or kidney cancer.

J is TRBJ2-7 and V is TRBV29-1, with D possibly TRBD1 on 5 matching bases. V gave up 5 bases and J gave up 6 bases, with 17 bases separating them. Looked up from germline, CDR1 is SQVTM and CDR2 is ANQGSEA. This CDR3 is built from 13 residues. The CDR3 here is CSVMWQGMSEQYF. The CDR3 DNA reads as TGCAGCGTTATGTGGCAGGGAATGAGCGAGCAGTACTTC.

This chain connects TRBV6-5 to TRBJ2-1, with TRBD2 matching 12 bases. CDR1 is MNHEY and CDR2 is SVGAGI in the germline V gene. The length of the CDR3 is 15 residues. V dropped 6 bases and J dropped 6; count of bases not matched to a gene: 6. The DNA of the CDR3 is TGTGCCAGCAGAAAAGGACTAGCGGGAATCAATGAGCAGTTCTTC. Translating gives CASRKGLAGINEQFF.

This clone was seen just once. This chain uses TRBV28 with TRBJ2-7; TRBD2 aligns across 8 bases. Germline V gene lookup returns CDR1 MDHEN and CDR2 SYDVKM. The CDR3 spans 14 residues. With V trimmed by 6 bases and J by 12 bases, 16 bases remained unmatched. The CDR3 protein is CASSSGGARSRRYF. CDR3 DNA sequence: TGTGCCAGCAGCTCCGGGGGGGCGCGAAGTCGGCGGTACTTC.

This clone was observed once. V usage is TRBV7-3 and J usage is TRBJ2-2, with 7 positions matching TRBD1. The CDR3 length is 13 residues. Looked up from germline, CDR1 is SGHTA and CDR2 is FQGTGA. The junction had 1 base not matched to a gene; V was cut back by 3 bases and J by 6 bases. CDR3 residues: CASSFDRAGELFF. The CDR3 bases are TGTGCCAGCAGCTTCGACAGGGCCGGGGAGCTGTTTTTT.

CDR3 sequence reads: CASDVRTGRRETQYF. CDR3 bases: TGTGCCAGCGATGTTCGTACGGGGCGCCGAGAGACCCAGTACTTC. The chain joins TRBV6-6 to TRBJ2-5; D may correspond to TRBD1 or TRBD2 (5 bases each). The CDR3 sequence is 15 residues long. V lost 8 bases and J lost 4, with 20 bases in between. The germline V gene has CDR1 MNHNY and CDR2 SVGAGI (reference sequence).

The V and J genes are TRBV30 and TRBJ1-3; D gene ambiguous. The CDR3 is 13 residues long. Germline V lookup: CDR1 GTSNPN, CDR2 SVGIG (reference sequence). V was cut by 0 bases and J by 4 bases, with 7 bases left in between. CDR3 in amino acids: CAWSVVTGNTIYF. As DNA, the CDR3 is TGTGCCTGGAGTGTCGTAACAGGAAACACCATATATTTT.

This chain joins TRBV7-3 and TRBJ2-6; no reliable D call. CDR1 and CDR2 (germline): SGHTA, FQGTGA. The CDR3 contains 15 residues. V was shortened by 1 base and J by 3 bases, with 7 bases between the two germline ends. The CDR3 sequence is CASSLRRVGANVLTF. For the CDR3, the DNA is TGTGCCAGCAGCTTAAGACGGGTTGGGGCCAACGTCCTGACTTTC.

The chain has TRBV5-1 and TRBJ2-3; no clear D. The V gene lost 4 bases and the J gene lost 0 bases, with 9 bases spanning the gap. The germline V gene has CDR1 SGHRS and CDR2 YFSETQ. This CDR3 region has 14 residues. CDR3 region: CASSDGASTDTQYF. The CDR3 DNA reads TGCGCCAGCAGCGATGGAGCCAGCACAGATACGCAGTATTTT. The full variable domain, its missing parts supplied by reference TRBV5-1 and TRBJ2-3, is KAGVTQTPRYLIKTRGQQVTLSCSPISGHRSVSWYQQTPGQGLQFLFEYFSETQRNKGNFPGRFSGRQFSNSRSEMNVSTLELGDSALYLCASSDGASTDTQYFGPGTRLTVL.

V usage is TRBV6-6 and J usage is TRBJ2-1; D might be TRBD2 (5 bases). V lost 1 base and J lost 8, with 9 bases in between. The CDR3 runs to 13 residues. Germline CDR1 reads MNHNY; CDR2 reads SVGAGI (reference sequence). The CDR3 nucleotides are TGTGCCAGCAGTTACTTCCAAGCGGATGAGCAGTTCTTC. Translated, it gives CASSYFQADEQFF.

The V call is TRBV6-5, the J call TRBJ2-2, with 7 bases lining up with TRBD2. There are 15 residues in the CDR3. V shed 6 bases, J shed 0 bases, and the junction held 4 bases outside the gene matches. The germline CDR1 and CDR2 sequences are MNHEY and SVGAGI. The CDR3 loop is CASRPLAANTGELFF. In DNA, the CDR3 is TGTGCCAGCAGGCCTCTAGCGGCGAACACCGGGGAGCTGTTTTTT.

The CDR3 spells CAISESGGRGSYEQYF. In DNA form, the CDR3 reads TGTGCCATCAGTGAGTCCGGGGGGCGCGGGTCCTACGAGCAGTACTTC. The J gene is TRBJ2-7, the V gene TRBV10-3; maybe TRBD2 (7 bases). The CDR3 runs to 16 residues. V lost 0 bases to trimming and J lost 1 base, with 13 bases between them. Germline loops: CDR1 ENHRY, CDR2 SYGVKD.

This clone came up once. The V gene is TRBV28, the J gene TRBJ2-2, with D hard to call. Germline CDR1 MDHEN, CDR2 SYDVKM. V shed 2 bases and J shed 0 bases, with 10 bases lying between them. The CDR3 is 16 residues long. CDR3 nucleotides: TGTGCCAGCAGTTTAATTGGCAACGCGAACACCGGGGAGCTGTTTTTT. Protein product: CASSLIGNANTGELFF.

The chain joins TRBV11-3 to TRBJ2-1; TRBD2 matches at 10 bases. CDR3 length equals 15 residues. The V segment lost 2 bases and the J segment 10 bases; nucleotides outside the gene matches: 8. Looked up from germline, CDR1 is SGHNT and CDR2 is YENEEA. The DNA of the CDR3 is TGTGCCAGCAGCTTAACTAGCGGGACCTACGCCGAGCAGTTCTTC. Its protein is CASSLTSGTYAEQFF.

The chain recombines TRBV29-1 with TRBJ2-3, with 14 bases aligning to TRBD2. Trimming cost V 7 bases and J 2 bases; bases outside gene matches: 11. Germline-derived CDR1 and CDR2 are SQVTM and ANQGSEA. There are 17 residues in the CDR3. CDR3: CSARLAGGSISTDTQYF. The CDR3 DNA sequence: TGCAGCGCCCGACTAGCGGGAGGGTCTATCTCCACAGATACGCAGTATTTT.

The chain recombines TRBV29-1 with TRBJ1-2; 7 bases are shared with TRBD1. Germline CDR1 is SQVTM and CDR2 is ANQGSEA. The CDR3 covers 15 residues. V lost 3 bases and J lost 2; bases outside the gene matches: 9. In nucleotides, the CDR3 is TGCAGCGTTGAGAGGTCACAGGGGATAAACTATGGCTACACCTTC. Translating gives CSVERSQGINYGYTF.

This chain links TRBV6-5 with TRBJ1-2, with 8 positions matching TRBD1. Germline assignment: CDR1 MNHEY and CDR2 SVGAGI. The CDR3 is made up of 14 amino acids. V gave up 5 bases and J gave up 6 bases; unmatched junction bases: 8. Here the CDR3 DNA reads TGTGCCAGCAGTATCAATCAGGGGGCAAATGGCTACACCTTC. Amino acids: CASSINQGANGYTF.

The chain couples TRBV7-9 to TRBJ2-3; D possibly corresponds to TRBD2 (5 bases). This CDR3 spans 14 amino acids. The V gene's germline CDR1 is SEHNR and CDR2 FQNEAQ (reference sequence). V lost 0 bases and J lost 2, with 6 bases in between. Written as DNA, the CDR3 is TGTGCCAGCAGCTTAGCGGGAGTCACAGATACGCAGTATTTT. Its protein product is CASSLAGVTDTQYF.

The rearrangement uses TRBV7-8 and TRBJ2-7; TRBD2 agrees at 7 bases. The CDR3 is 15 residues long. With V trimmed by 1 base and J by 1 base, 4 bases remained unmatched. Germline CDR1 is SGHVS and CDR2 is FQNEAQ. This CDR3 reads CASSLGWGGSYEQYF. DNA of the CDR3: TGTGCCAGCAGCTTAGGCTGGGGGGGATCCTACGAGCAGTACTTC.

This clone was counted a single time. The V gene is TRBV4-3, the J gene TRBJ2-1; possible D gene TRBD2, 5 bases. The length of the CDR3 is 16 residues. V lost 4 bases and J 3 bases, leaving 16 bases between the germline ends. Germline V CDR1 and CDR2: LGHNA, YSLEER. The CDR3 protein is CASSPRVEFNYNEQFF. CDR3 DNA sequence: TGCGCCAGCAGCCCGCGGGTCGAGTTTAACTACAATGAGCAGTTCTTC.

The genes are TRBV6-5 and TRBJ2-7; D is uncertain. Trimming pared 6 bases from V and 2 bases from J, leaving 5 bases between. This CDR3 comprises 11 residues. In germline, CDR1 is MNHEY, CDR2 SVGAGI. In DNA, the CDR3 is TGTGCCAGCAGACACGCCTACGAGCAGTACTTC. Protein product: CASRHAYEQYF.

This clone was recorded once. The genes are TRBV5-1 and TRBJ2-1, with 14 bases matching TRBD2. Per germline, CDR1 SGHRS and CDR2 YFSETQ. The CDR3 has 17 amino acids. V lost 1 base, J lost 5 bases, and 5 bases stayed unmatched. The CDR3 loop is CASSLRGLAGDHNEQFF. CDR3 DNA: TGCGCCAGCAGCTTGAGGGGACTAGCGGGAGATCACAATGAGCAGTTCTTC.

The rearrangement joins TRBV19 to TRBJ2-3; D is uncertain. The V gene lost 2 bases and the J gene lost 0 bases, with 12 bases spanning the gap. The germline V gene encodes CDR1 LNHDA and CDR2 SQIVND (reference sequence). The CDR3 consists of 16 residues. CDR3 sequence: CASSITGGSSTDTQYF. In nucleotides, the CDR3 is TGTGCCAGTAGTATAACCGGTGGTTCTAGCACAGATACGCAGTATTTT.

In DNA, the CDR3 is TGTGCCAGCAGGGCTGGACAACCCAAAAACATTCAGTACTTC. Translating it yields CASRAGQPKNIQYF. The chain couples TRBV6-5 to TRBJ2-4; tentatively, D is TRBD1 (5 bases). The CDR3 runs 14 residues. Germline V gene sequence: CDR1 MNHEY, CDR2 SVGAGI. Deletions cut 6 bases from V and 2 bases from J, with 11 bases between.

V and J are TRBV19 and TRBJ1-5; 8 nucleotides line up with TRBD1. Looked up from germline, CDR1 is LNHDA and CDR2 is SQIVND (reference sequence). V shed 3 bases and J 0 bases; nucleotides not matched to a gene: 10. The CDR3 length is 18 residues. The CDR3 sequence is CASSMFPRTGFSNQPQHF. CDR3 nucleotides: TGTGCCAGTAGTATGTTCCCCCGGACAGGGTTTAGCAATCAGCCCCAGCATTTT. Full variable domain (missing parts from reference TRBV19 and TRBJ1-5): DGGITQSPKYLFRKEGQNVTLSCEQNLNHDAMYWYRQDPGQGLRLIYYSQIVNDFQKGDIAEGYSVSREKKESFPLTVTSAQKNPTAFYLCASSMFPRTGFSNQPQHFGDGTRLSIL.

V usage is TRBV28 and J usage is TRBJ1-1; 9 nucleotides match TRBD1. With 6 bases clipped from V and 4 bases from J, the junction kept 9 bases outside the gene matches. This CDR3 comprises 15 residues. The germline V gene has CDR1 MDHEN and CDR2 SYDVKM. CDR3 DNA: TGTGCCAGCAGGGATTTACAGGGGGCCGGCACTGAAGCTTTCTTT. Protein sequence: CASRDLQGAGTEAFF.

This chain uses TRBV5-1 with TRBJ2-5, with 11 bases that match TRBD2. J gave up 1 base and V 4 bases, and 6 bases lay outside the gene matches. CDR3 length equals 16 residues. Germline-derived CDR1 and CDR2 are SGHRS and YFSETQ. The chain's CDR3 is CASSHGTSGLQETQYF. DNA of the CDR3: TGCGCCAGCAGCCATGGGACTAGCGGCCTCCAAGAGACCCAGTACTTC. Full variable domain (rest looked up from reference TRBV5-1 and TRBJ2-5): KAGVTQTPRYLIKTRGQQVTLSCSPISGHRSVSWYQQTPGQGLQFLFEYFSETQRNKGNFPGRFSGRQFSNSRSEMNVSTLELGDSALYLCASSHGTSGLQETQYFGPGTRLLVL.

This clone was observed once. This chain connects TRBV7-2 to TRBJ2-3; 7 positions agree with TRBD2. Germline-derived CDR1 and CDR2 are SGHTA and FQGNSA. This CDR3 spans 17 amino acids. The V and J ends lost 4 bases and 4 bases, in that order; junction bases with no gene match: 14. The DNA of the CDR3 is TGTGCCAGCAGCTGGGCGCCGGGAGGTTCGTTTGCAGATACGCAGTATTTT. It yields the protein CASSWAPGGSFADTQYF.